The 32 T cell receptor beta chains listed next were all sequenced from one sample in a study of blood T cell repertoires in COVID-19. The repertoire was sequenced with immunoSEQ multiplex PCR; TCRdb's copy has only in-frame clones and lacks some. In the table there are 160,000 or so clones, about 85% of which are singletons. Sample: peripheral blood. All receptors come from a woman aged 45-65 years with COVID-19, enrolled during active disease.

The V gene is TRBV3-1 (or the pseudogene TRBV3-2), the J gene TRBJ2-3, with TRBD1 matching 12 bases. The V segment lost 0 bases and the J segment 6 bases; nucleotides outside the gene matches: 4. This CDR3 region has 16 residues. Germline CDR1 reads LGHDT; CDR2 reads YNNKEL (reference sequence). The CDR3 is CASSQDLGQGADTQYF. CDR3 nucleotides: TGTGCCAGCAGCCAAGATCTGGGACAGGGGGCCGATACGCAGTATTTT.

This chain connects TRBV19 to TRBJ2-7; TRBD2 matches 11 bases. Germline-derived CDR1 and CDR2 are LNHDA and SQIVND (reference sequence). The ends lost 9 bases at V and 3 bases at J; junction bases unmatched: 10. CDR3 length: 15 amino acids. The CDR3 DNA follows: TGTGCCAGCAATCCCGGGACTAGCGGAAACTACGAGCAGTACTTC. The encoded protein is CASNPGTSGNYEQYF.

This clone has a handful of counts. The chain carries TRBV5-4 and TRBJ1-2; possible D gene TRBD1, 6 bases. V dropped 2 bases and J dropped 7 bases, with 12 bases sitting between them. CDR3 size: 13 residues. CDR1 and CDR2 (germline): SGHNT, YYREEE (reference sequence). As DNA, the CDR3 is TGTGCCAGCAGCTTTTACAGGGATGTTGGCTACACCTTC. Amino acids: CASSFYRDVGYTF.

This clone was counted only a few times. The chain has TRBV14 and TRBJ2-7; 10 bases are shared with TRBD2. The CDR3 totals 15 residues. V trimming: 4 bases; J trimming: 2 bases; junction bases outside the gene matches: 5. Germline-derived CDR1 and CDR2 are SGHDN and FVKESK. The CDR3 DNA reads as TGTGCCAGCAGCCCGACTAGCGGGTTCACCTACGAGCAGTACTTC. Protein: CASSPTSGFTYEQYF.

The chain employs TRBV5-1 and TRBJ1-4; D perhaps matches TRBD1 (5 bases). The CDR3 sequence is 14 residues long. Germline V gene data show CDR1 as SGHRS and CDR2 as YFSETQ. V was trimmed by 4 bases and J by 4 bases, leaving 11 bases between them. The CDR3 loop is CASSPQGINEKLFF. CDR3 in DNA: TGCGCCAGCAGCCCTCAGGGAATTAATGAAAAACTGTTTTTT.

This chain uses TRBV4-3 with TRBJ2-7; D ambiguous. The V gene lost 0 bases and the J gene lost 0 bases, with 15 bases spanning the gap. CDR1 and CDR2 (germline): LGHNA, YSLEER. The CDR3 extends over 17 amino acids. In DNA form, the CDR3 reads TGCGCCAGCAGCCAAGAGAATATAGCCGTAAGCTCCTACGAGCAGTACTTC. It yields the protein CASSQENIAVSSYEQYF.

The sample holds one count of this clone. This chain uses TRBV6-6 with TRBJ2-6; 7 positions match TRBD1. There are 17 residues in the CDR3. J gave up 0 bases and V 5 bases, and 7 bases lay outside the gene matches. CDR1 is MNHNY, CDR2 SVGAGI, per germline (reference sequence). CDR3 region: CASSPQGSNSGANVLTF. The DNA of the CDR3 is TGTGCCAGCAGTCCACAGGGGTCTAACTCTGGGGCCAACGTCCTGACTTTC.

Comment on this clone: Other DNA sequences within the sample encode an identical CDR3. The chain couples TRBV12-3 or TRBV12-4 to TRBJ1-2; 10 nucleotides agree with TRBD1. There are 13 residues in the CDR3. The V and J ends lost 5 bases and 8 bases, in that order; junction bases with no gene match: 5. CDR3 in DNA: TGTGCCAGCAGTACGGACAGGGGGTACGGCTACACCTTC. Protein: CASSTDRGYGYTF.

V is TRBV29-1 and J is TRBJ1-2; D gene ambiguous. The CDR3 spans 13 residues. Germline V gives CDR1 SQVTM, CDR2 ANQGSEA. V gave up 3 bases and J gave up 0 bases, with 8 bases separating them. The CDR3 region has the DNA TGCAGCGTTGAGCGGCCGGCTAACTATGGCTACACCTTC. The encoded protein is CSVERPANYGYTF.

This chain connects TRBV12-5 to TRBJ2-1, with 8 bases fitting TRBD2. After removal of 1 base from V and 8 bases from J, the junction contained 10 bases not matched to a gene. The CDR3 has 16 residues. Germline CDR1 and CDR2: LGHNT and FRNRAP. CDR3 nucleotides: TGTGCTAGTGGTTTGGGGCTAGCGGGTTCGACGGATGAGCAGTTCTTC. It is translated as CASGLGLAGSTDEQFF.

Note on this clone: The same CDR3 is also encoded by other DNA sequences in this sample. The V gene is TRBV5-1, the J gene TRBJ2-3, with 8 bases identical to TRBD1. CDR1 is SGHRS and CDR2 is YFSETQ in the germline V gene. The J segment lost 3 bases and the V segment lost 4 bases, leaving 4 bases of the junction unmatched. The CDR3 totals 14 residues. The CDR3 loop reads CASSPGQGTDTQYF. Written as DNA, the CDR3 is TGCGCCAGCAGCCCAGGACAGGGAACAGATACGCAGTATTTT.

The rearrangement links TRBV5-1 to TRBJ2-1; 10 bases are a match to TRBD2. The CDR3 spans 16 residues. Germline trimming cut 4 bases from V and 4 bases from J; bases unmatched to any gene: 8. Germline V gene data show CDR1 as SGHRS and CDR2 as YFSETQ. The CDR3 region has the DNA TGCGCCAGCAGCACCCAAAGCGGGGGGGGATACAATGAGCAGTTCTTC. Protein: CASSTQSGGGYNEQFF.

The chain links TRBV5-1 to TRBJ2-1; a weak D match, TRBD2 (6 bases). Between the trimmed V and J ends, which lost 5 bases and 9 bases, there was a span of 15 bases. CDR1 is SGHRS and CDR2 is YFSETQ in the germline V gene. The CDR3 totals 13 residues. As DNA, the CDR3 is TGCGCCAGCAGGGATTCTAGCGCGTCTGAGCAGTTCTTC. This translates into CASRDSSASEQFF. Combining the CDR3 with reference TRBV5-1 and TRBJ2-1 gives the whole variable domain KAGVTQTPRYLIKTRGQQVTLSCSPISGHRSVSWYQQTPGQGLQFLFEYFSETQRNKGNFPGRFSGRQFSNSRSEMNVSTLELGDSALYLCASRDSSASEQFFGPGTRLTVL.

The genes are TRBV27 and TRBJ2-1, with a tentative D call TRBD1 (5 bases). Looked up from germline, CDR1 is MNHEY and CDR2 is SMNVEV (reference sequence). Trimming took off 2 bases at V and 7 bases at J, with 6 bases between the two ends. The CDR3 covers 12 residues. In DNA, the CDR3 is TGTGCCAGCAGTTTACAGGGAAATGAGCAGTTCTTC. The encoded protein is CASSLQGNEQFF.

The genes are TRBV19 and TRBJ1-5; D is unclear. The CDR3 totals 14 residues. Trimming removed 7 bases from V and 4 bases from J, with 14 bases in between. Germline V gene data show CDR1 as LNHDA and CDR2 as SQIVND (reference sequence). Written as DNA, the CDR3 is TGTGCCAGTACGGCAGGTTCCGTTAATCAGCCCCAGCATTTT. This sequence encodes CASTAGSVNQPQHF.

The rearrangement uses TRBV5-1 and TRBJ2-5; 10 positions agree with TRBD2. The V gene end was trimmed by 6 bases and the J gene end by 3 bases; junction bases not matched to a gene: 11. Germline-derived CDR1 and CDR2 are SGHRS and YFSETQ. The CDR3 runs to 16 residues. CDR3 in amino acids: CASTLGGLAGEETQYF. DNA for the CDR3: TGCGCCAGCACCCTGGGGGGGCTAGCGGGGGAAGAGACCCAGTACTTC.

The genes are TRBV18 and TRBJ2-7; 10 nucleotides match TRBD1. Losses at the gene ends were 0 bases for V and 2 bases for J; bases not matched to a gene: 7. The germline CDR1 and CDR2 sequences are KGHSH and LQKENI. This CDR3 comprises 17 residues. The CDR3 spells CASSPPVGDRGTYEQYF. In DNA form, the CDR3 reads TGTGCCAGCTCACCACCGGTAGGGGACAGGGGTACCTACGAGCAGTACTTC. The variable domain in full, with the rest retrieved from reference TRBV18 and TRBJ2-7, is NAGVMQNPRHLVRRRGQEARLRCSPMKGHSHVYWYRQLPEEGLKFMVYLQKENIIDESGMPKERFSAEFPKEGPSILRIQQVVRGDSAAYFCASSPPVGDRGTYEQYFGPGTRLTVT.

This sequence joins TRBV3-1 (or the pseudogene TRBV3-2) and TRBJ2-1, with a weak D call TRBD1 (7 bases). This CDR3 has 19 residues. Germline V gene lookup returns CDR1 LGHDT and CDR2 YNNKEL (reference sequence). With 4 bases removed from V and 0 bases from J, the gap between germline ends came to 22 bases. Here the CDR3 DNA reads TGTGCCAGCAGCCGGAGGAGGGGGCTAGCTACGAGCTCCTACAATGAGCAGTTCTTC. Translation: CASSRRRGLATSSYNEQFF.

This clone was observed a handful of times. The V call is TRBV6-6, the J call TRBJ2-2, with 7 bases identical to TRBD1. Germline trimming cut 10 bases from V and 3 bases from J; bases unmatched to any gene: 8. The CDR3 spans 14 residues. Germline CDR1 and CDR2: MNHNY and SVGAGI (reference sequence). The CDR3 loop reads CAIRGGADTGELFF. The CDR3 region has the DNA TGTGCCATCCGAGGGGGCGCTGACACCGGGGAGCTGTTTTTT.

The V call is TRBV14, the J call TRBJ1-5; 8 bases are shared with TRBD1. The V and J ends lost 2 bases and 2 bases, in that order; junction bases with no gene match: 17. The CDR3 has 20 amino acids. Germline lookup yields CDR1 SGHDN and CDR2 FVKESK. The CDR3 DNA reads TGTGCCAGCAGCCAATCAGTGGGCAGGGGGCAGAACAGAGGCAATCAGCCCCAGCATTTT. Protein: CASSQSVGRGQNRGNQPQHF.

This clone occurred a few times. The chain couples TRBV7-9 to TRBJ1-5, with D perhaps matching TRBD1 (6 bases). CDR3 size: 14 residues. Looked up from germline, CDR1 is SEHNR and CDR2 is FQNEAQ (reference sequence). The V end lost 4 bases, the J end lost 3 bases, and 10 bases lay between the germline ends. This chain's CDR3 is CASSWGGSNQPQHF. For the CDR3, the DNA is TGTGCCAGCAGCTGGGGGGGCTCCAATCAGCCCCAGCATTTT.

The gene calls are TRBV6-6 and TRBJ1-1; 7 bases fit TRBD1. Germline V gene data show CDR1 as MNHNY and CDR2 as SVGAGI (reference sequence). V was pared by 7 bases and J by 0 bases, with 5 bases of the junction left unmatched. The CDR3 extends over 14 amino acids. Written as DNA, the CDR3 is TGTGCCAGCAACGACAGGGTCCTGAACACTGAAGCTTTCTTT. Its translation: CASNDRVLNTEAFF.

CDR3 residues: CASSPKIAGENTGELFF. As DNA, the CDR3 is TGTGCCAGCTCACCAAAAATAGCGGGGGAGAACACCGGGGAGCTGTTTTTT. This chain links TRBV18 with TRBJ2-2; 9 bases map to TRBD2. After removal of 2 bases from V and 1 base from J, the junction contained 5 bases not matched to a gene. This CDR3 region has 17 residues. Germline V gene data show CDR1 as KGHSH and CDR2 as LQKENI.

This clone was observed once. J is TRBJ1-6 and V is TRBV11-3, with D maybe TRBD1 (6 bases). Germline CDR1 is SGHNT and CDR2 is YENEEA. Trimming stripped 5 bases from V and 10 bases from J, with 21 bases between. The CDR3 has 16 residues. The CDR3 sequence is CASSGGTVRGNSPLHF. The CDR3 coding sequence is TGTGCCAGCAGCGGGGGAACCGTCAGGGGCAACTCACCCCTCCACTTT.

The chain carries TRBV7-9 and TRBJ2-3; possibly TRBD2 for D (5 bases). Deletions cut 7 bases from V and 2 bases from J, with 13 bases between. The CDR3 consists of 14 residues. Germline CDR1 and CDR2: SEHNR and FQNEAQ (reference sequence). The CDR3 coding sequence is TGTGCCAGCACTTCGGACTTATACACAGATACGCAGTATTTT. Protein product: CASTSDLYTDTQYF.

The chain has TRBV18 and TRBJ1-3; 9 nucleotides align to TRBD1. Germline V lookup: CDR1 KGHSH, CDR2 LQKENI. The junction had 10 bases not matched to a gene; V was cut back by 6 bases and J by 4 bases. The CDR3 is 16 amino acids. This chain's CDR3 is CASSPQTGQGGNTIYF. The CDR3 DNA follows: TGTGCCAGCTCCCCGCAAACCGGACAGGGGGGAAACACCATATATTTT.

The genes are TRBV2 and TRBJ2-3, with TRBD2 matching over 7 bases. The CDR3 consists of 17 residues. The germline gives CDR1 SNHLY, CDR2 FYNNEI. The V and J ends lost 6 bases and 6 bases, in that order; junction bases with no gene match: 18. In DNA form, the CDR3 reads TGTGCCAGCAGCCGGTGGACTAGTGGGGCCCAGACGGATACGCAGTATTTT. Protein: CASSRWTSGAQTDTQYF.

CDR3 DNA sequence: TGTGCCAGCAGCATCGACAGTAACTATGGCTACACCTTC. Protein product: CASSIDSNYGYTF. This chain connects TRBV7-9 to TRBJ1-2, with a tentative D call TRBD1 (5 bases). The CDR3 sequence is 13 residues long. V was shortened by 5 bases and J by 1 base, with 8 bases between the two germline ends. Germline CDR1 and CDR2: SEHNR and FQNEAQ (reference sequence). The full variable domain, its missing parts supplied by reference TRBV7-9 and TRBJ1-2, is DTGVSQNPRHKITKRGQNVTFRCDPISEHNRLYWYRQTLGQGPEFLTYFQNEAQLEKSRLLSDRFSAERPKGSFSTLEIQRTEQGDSAMYLCASSIDSNYGYTFGSGTRLTVV.

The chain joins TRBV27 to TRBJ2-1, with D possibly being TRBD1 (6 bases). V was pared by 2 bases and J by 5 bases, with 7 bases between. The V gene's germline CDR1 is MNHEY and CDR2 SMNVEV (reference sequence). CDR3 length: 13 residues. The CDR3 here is CASSLGQHNEQFF. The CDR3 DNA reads TGTGCCAGCAGTTTAGGACAGCACAATGAGCAGTTCTTC.

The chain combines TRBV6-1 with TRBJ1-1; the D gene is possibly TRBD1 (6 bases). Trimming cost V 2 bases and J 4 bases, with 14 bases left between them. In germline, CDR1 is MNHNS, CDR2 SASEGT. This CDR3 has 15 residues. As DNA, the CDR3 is TGTGCCAGCAGTGAATCAGGACAGCCTCTCACTGAAGCTTTCTTT. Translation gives CASSESGQPLTEAFF.

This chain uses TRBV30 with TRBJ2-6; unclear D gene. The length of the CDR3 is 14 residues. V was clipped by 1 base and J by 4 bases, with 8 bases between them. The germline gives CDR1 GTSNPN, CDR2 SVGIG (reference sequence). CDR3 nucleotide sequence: TGTGCCTGGAGTGCCACGGTAGGGGCCAACGTCCTGACTTTC. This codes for CAWSATVGANVLTF.

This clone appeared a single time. The CDR3 loop reads CASSLQIHTQYF. CDR3 DNA: TGTGCCAGCAGCCTTCAGATTCATACGCAGTATTTT. The chain joins TRBV3-1 (or the pseudogene TRBV3-2) to TRBJ2-3; D call uncertain. The CDR3 covers 12 residues. Germline V gives CDR1 LGHDT, CDR2 YNNKEL (reference sequence). V was pared by 4 bases and J by 7 bases, with 9 bases between.